This T cell receptor (beta chain) was captured by sequencing in a study of blood T cell repertoires in COVID-19. Clones were sequenced by immunoSEQ multiplex PCR, and TCRdb holds only the in-frame ones, with some missing. The data show 170,000 or so clones, 90% to 95% seen once. The junction had 7 bases not matched to a gene; V was cut back by 6 bases and J by 4 bases. Germline lookup yields CDR1 MNHEY and CDR2 SVGAGI. This CDR3 has 14 residues. The J gene is TRBJ1-1, the V gene TRBV6-5, with 8 bases fitting TRBD1. Sample: peripheral blood. The source is a man in his fifties or sixties with acute or convalescent COVID-19. Here the CDR3 reads CASRQITGGTEAFF. CDR3 bases: TGTGCCAGCAGACAGATCACAGGGGGCACTGAAGCTTTCTTT.